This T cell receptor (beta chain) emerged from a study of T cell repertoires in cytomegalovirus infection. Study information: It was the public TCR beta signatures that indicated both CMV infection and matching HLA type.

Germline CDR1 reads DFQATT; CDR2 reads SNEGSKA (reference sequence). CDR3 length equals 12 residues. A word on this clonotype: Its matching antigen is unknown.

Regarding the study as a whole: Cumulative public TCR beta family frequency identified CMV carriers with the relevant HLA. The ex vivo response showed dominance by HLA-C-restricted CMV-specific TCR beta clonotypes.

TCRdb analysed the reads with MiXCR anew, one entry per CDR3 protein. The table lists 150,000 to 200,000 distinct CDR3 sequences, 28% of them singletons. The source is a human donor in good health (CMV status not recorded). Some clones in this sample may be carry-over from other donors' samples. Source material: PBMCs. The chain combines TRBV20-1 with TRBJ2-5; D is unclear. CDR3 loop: CRAYRIQETQYF. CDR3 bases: TGCAGAGCGTACCGGATCCAAGAGACCCAGTACTTC.